This TCR beta chain was sequenced in a study of T cells in women clearing cervical HPV infection. Study at large: Only a few women had HLA typing results available.

Concerning this clone itself: The read terminates 3 residues before the CDR3 end, so the remaining end is supplied by the germline J gene.

This CDR3 region has 16 residues. V was pared by 11 bases and J by 9 bases, with 26 bases between. Germline V gene sequence: CDR1 SNHLY, CDR2 FYNNEI. immunoSEQ multiplex PCR used an average of 1200 ng genomic DNA. Assay: immunoSEQ multiplex PCR; the TCRdb copy retains only in-frame clones and omits some. This sample's clone table lists tens of thousands of clones. This TCR derives from a woman aged 18-70 years with a cervical HPV16 infection that either progressed to CIN3+ or cleared (not recorded which). What was sequenced was blood buffy coat. This chain connects TRBV2 to TRBJ1-6, with TRBD1 as a possible D gene (6 bases). The CDR3 DNA, read in part, is TGTGCCTCCGCTCCGCCAAGACAGGTTAGAAGTTCACCC. Protein product: CASAPPRQVRSSP. The full CDR3 protein is CASAPPRQVRSSPLHF.